These 11 T cell receptor beta chains share one sample of origin, sequenced in a study of blood T cell repertoires in COVID-19. Clones were sequenced by immunoSEQ multiplex PCR, and TCRdb holds only the in-frame ones, with some missing. The sample contains roughly 60,000 clones, approximately 80% of which appear only once. The sample was peripheral blood. Every receptor here comes from a woman older than 75 with acute or convalescent COVID-19.

In nucleotides, the CDR3 is TGTGCCACCAGCAGAGATCTCGACAGCTACGAGCAGTACTTC. Amino acid sequence: CATSRDLDSYEQYF. The chain has TRBV15 and TRBJ2-7; D is possibly TRBD1 (5 bases). The CDR3 extends over 14 amino acids. V was trimmed by 0 bases and J by 3 bases, leaving 9 bases between them. Germline V gene lookup returns CDR1 LNHNV and CDR2 YYDKDF (reference sequence). The full variable domain, completed using reference TRBV15 and TRBJ2-7, is DAMVIQNPRYQVTQFGKPVTLSCSQTLNHNVMYWYQQKSSQAPKLLFHYYDKDFNNEADTPDNFQSRRPNTSFCFLDIRSPGLGDTAMYLCATSRDLDSYEQYFGPGTRLTVT.

The rearrangement joins TRBV7-2 to TRBJ2-3, with 8 bases aligning to TRBD2. The CDR3 contains 17 residues. Losses at the gene ends were 1 base for V and 4 bases for J; bases not matched to a gene: 10. The germline CDR1 and CDR2 sequences are SGHTA and FQGNSA. CDR3: CASSLGSGGRSADTQYF. The CDR3, as DNA: TGTGCCAGCAGCTTAGGGTCGGGCGGGAGGAGTGCAGATACGCAGTATTTT.

The CDR3 reads CASSLGGWGTEAFF. CDR3 sequence (DNA): TGTGCCAGCAGCTTAGGAGGGTGGGGAACTGAAGCTTTCTTT. V usage is TRBV7-9 and J usage is TRBJ1-1; no firm D call. Looked up from germline, CDR1 is SEHNR and CDR2 is FQNEAQ (reference sequence). The CDR3 loop spans 14 amino acids. Between the trimmed V and J ends, which lost 1 base and 5 bases, there was a span of 11 bases.

The chain carries TRBV5-1 and TRBJ2-1, with 8 bases that match TRBD1. Germline V gene lookup returns CDR1 SGHRS and CDR2 YFSETQ. V gave up 3 bases and J gave up 8 bases; unmatched junction bases: 4. The CDR3 covers 13 residues. CDR3 coding DNA: TGCGCCAGCAGCTCGGACAGGGCGTATGAGCAGTTCTTC. It translates to CASSSDRAYEQFF.

This clone was recorded once. The chain uses TRBV27 and TRBJ1-1; D possibly corresponds to TRBD1 (6 bases). Germline assignment: CDR1 MNHEY and CDR2 SMNVEV (reference sequence). This CDR3 contains 16 residues. The V end lost 5 bases, the J end lost 5 bases, and 21 bases lay between the germline ends. CDR3 nucleotide sequence: TGTGCCAGCAGTACCTCCCGCTCACAGGGAAGGACTGAAGCTTTCTTT. The encoded protein is CASSTSRSQGRTEAFF.

The rearrangement uses TRBV20-1 and TRBJ2-3; D is unresolved. The CDR3 spans 11 residues. V dropped 5 bases and J dropped 5 bases, with 8 bases sitting between them. Germline V CDR1 and CDR2: DFQATT, SNEGSKA (reference sequence). The CDR3, as DNA: TGCAGTGCTCCTAAAGAAGATACGCAGTATTTT. It encodes CSAPKEDTQYF.

The chain couples TRBV6-6 to TRBJ2-7, with D possibly being TRBD2 (5 bases). Trimming removed 6 bases at V and 2 bases at J, with 11 bases between. The CDR3 runs 13 residues. Germline V gene sequence: CDR1 MNHNY, CDR2 SVGAGI (reference sequence). Here the CDR3 DNA reads TGTGCCAGCAGCATTCGGGGTACCTACGAGCAGTACTTC. It yields the protein CASSIRGTYEQYF.

This clone has just one count. The chain employs TRBV5-4 and TRBJ2-1; 8 positions match TRBD2. This CDR3 comprises 15 residues. Germline lookup yields CDR1 SGHNT and CDR2 YYREEE (reference sequence). The V segment lost 1 base and the J segment 5 bases; nucleotides outside the gene matches: 5. The CDR3 nucleotides read TGTGCCAGCAGCTTGTTAGCGGGGAGGGACAATGAGCAGTTCTTC. This sequence encodes CASSLLAGRDNEQFF.

This chain links TRBV5-8 with TRBJ2-2; TRBD2 matches 15 bases. Germline V gene sequence: CDR1 SGHTS, CDR2 YDEGEE. V lost 2 bases to trimming and J lost 5 bases; unmatched junction nucleotides: 10. This CDR3 has 19 amino acids. The CDR3 region has the DNA TGTGCCAGCAGCTTAACGGGACTAGCGGGGGGCCTTACAACCGGGGAGCTGTTTTTT. As protein: CASSLTGLAGGLTTGELFF.

As DNA, the CDR3 is TGTGCCAGCAGTTCCGGGGATACAAGGGATGAGCAGTTCTTC. Translating gives CASSSGDTRDEQFF. The chain is built from TRBV6-4 and TRBJ2-1; maybe TRBD2 (5 bases). V was clipped by 5 bases and J by 8 bases, with 16 bases between them. CDR1 and CDR2 (germline): MRHNA, SNTAGT. The CDR3 loop spans 14 amino acids.

This clone was seen a handful of times. This rearrangement joins TRBV6-5 to TRBJ1-1, with D maybe TRBD1 (6 bases). Germline V gene data show CDR1 as MNHEY and CDR2 as SVGAGI. This CDR3 comprises 16 residues. Trimming cost V 0 bases and J 2 bases, with 13 bases left between them. Here the CDR3 reads CASSYSFSDRNTEAFF. The CDR3 DNA reads as TGTGCCAGCAGTTACTCGTTCTCGGACAGAAACACTGAAGCTTTCTTT.